The next 13 T cell receptor beta chains were all read from a single sample in a study of tumor and adjacent non-tumor tissue in lung cancer. The library came from three nested PCR rounds adapted from ARM-PCR protocols. TCRdb ran MiXCR on the multiplex PCR reads and lists one entry per CDR3 protein. Among 65,000 to 70,000 distinct CDR3 sequences, roughly 56% were seen once, and the ten largest hold 20% to 25%. The template was RNA from unsorted bulk tissue. Input material: lung tumor tissue. Every receptor here comes from a man in his fifties or sixties with non-small cell lung cancer.

As for this clonotype: The junction and the germline gene differ at one end; a read error may be behind it. The chain has TRBV7-9 and TRBJ2-7; TRBD1 is a possible D gene (6 bases). Germline-derived CDR1 and CDR2 are SEHNR and FQNEAQ (reference sequence). The CDR3 covers 16 residues. This CDR3 reads CASSSYVGASSYEQYF. The DNA for the CDR3 is TGTGCTAGCAGCTCTTATGTGGGGGCGAGCTCCTACGAGCAGTACTTC.

On this clonotype itself: A much larger clone sits a single nucleotide away, making a read error possible. As the CDR3 is not closed by the conserved phenylalanine or tryptophan, this likely results from a read error. The chain carries TRBV28 and TRBJ1-2, with unresolved D. This CDR3 contains 14 residues. Germline V CDR1 and CDR2: MDHEN, SYDVKM. The V end was cut by 4 bases, the J end by 1 base, with 10 bases between. The CDR3 region has the DNA TGTGCCAGCAGTTCTGCAGCTATTAACTATGGCTACACCATC. It specifies CASSSAAINYGYTI.

This clonotype was seen a handful of times. The genes are TRBV5-1 and TRBJ2-3; D is possibly TRBD1 (5 bases). This CDR3 is 16 amino acids long. Per germline, CDR1 SGHRS and CDR2 YFSETQ. V was cut by 0 bases and J by 1 base, with 12 bases left in between. CDR3 region: CASSLDSRAGTDTQYF. The CDR3 DNA follows: TGCGCCAGCAGCTTGGATAGCAGGGCGGGCACAGATACGCAGTATTTT.

Concerning this clonotype itself: At one end, the junction sequence differs from germline, possibly due to a read error. CDR3 protein: CASKRRVEYSPIHF. The DNA for the CDR3 is TGTGCAAGCAAGCGCAGGGTGGAGTATTCACCCATCCACTTT. The V call is TRBV6-5, the J call TRBJ1-6; D may be TRBD1 (5 bases). CDR1 and CDR2 (germline): MNHEY, SVGAGI. This CDR3 is 14 amino acids long.

This chain uses TRBV28 with TRBJ2-5, with 9 nucleotides matching TRBD1. The CDR3 spans 14 residues. Trimming cost V 7 bases and J 4 bases; bases outside gene matches: 7. The germline CDR1 and CDR2 sequences are MDHEN and SYDVKM. The chain's CDR3 is CASMRDRGTETQYF. CDR3 coding DNA: TGTGCCAGCATGCGCGACAGGGGGACAGAGACCCAGTACTTC.

In the case of this clonotype: A read error may be the cause here, since a much bigger clone is one base away. The chain is built from TRBV4-2 and TRBJ2-5, with 7 bases that match TRBD2. Germline V gives CDR1 LGHNA, CDR2 YNFKEQ. This CDR3 comprises 16 residues. The CDR3: CASSQAGGAGEEAQYF. DNA of the CDR3: TGTGCCAGCAGCCAAGCCGGAGGGGCGGGAGAAGAGGCCCAGTACTTC.

As regards this clonotype: No conserved phenylalanine or tryptophan is present at the end of the CDR3, so a read error is the likely explanation. This sequence joins TRBV29-1 and TRBJ2-6, with 8 positions matching TRBD2. This CDR3 has 14 residues. Germline CDR1 SQVTM, CDR2 ANQGSEA. The CDR3 spells CSVGELGGANLLTV. CDR3 nucleotides: TGCAGCGTTGGTGAGCTCGGGGGGGCCAACCTCCTGACTGTC.

In the case of this clonotype: A much larger clone lies a single base off, so this may be a read error. V is TRBV7-9 and J is TRBJ2-3; 8 bases are shared with TRBD2. CDR3 length equals 12 residues. Looked up from germline, CDR1 is SEHNR and CDR2 is FQNEAQ (reference sequence). Trimming cost V 4 bases and J 13 bases; bases outside gene matches: 7. In DNA form, the CDR3 reads TGTGCCAGCAGCTCGGGACTAGTGGGAAAGTATTTT. This encodes CASSSGLVGKYF.

A remark on this clonotype: The CDR3 carries no conserved terminal phenylalanine or tryptophan, so it likely arises from a read error. The rearrangement links TRBV6-6 to TRBJ2-1, with D perhaps matching TRBD1 (5 bases). Germline V gene data show CDR1 as MNHNY and CDR2 as SVGAGI (reference sequence). V lost 6 bases to trimming and J lost 9 bases, with 12 bases between them. There are 12 residues in the CDR3. CDR3: CASRVRQGEQFL. Here the CDR3 DNA reads TGTGCCAGCAGAGTAAGGCAGGGTGAGCAGTTCCTC.

The V call is TRBV28, the J call TRBJ2-7, with D possibly matching TRBD2 (5 bases). The CDR3 is 16 amino acids. Germline V lookup: CDR1 MDHEN, CDR2 SYDVKM. V shed 6 bases and J shed 0 bases, with 18 bases lying between them. The CDR3: CASRAGLGASSYEQYF. The CDR3 region has the DNA TGTGCCAGCAGGGCCGGACTGGGCGCCAGCTCCTACGAGCAGTACTTC.

CDR3: CASSTSEARCNEQFF. In DNA form, the CDR3 reads TGTGCCAGCAGTACCAGCGAGGCCCGGTGCAATGAGCAGTTCTTC. This chain links TRBV12-3 or TRBV12-4 with TRBJ2-1; unclear D gene. The ends were cut back, 5 bases at V and 6 bases at J, with 17 bases in the middle. This CDR3 has 15 amino acids.

This clonotype was detected many times. The chain employs TRBV28 and TRBJ2-3; D ambiguous. The germline CDR1 and CDR2 sequences are MDHEN and SYDVKM. The V end lost 5 bases, the J end lost 0 bases, and 15 bases lay between the germline ends. This CDR3 comprises 16 residues. This CDR3 is CASSPLSRKSTDTQYF. CDR3 nucleotide sequence: TGTGCCAGCAGTCCCCTGAGCAGGAAGAGCACAGATACGCAGTATTTT.

The table lists this clonotype with many counts. The chain recombines TRBV29-1 with TRBJ2-7, with 9 bases fitting TRBD1. The germline V gene encodes CDR1 SQVTM and CDR2 ANQGSEA. The CDR3 extends over 13 amino acids. Trimming took 8 bases from V and 5 from J; bases not matched to a gene: 10. The CDR3 loop reads CSISGTGFNEQYF. The CDR3 nucleotides are TGCAGCATTTCCGGGACAGGGTTCAACGAGCAGTACTTC.